The 32 T cell receptor beta chains below were found in one sample sequenced in a study of metastatic and nonmetastatic thyroid tumors. Every patient underwent thyroid surgery untreated. TCRdb re-processed the PCR reads through MiXCR. The sample has 20,000 to 25,000 clones, 9.5% to 15% seen once; the top ten hold roughly 6.4%. The specimen was blood. Every receptor here comes from a male donor with papillary thyroid cancer or a benign thyroid nodule (not recorded which). Some clones in this sample may be carry-over from other donors' samples.

This clone was seen many times. The chain employs TRBV19 and TRBJ1-1, with D possibly being TRBD1 (6 bases). Per the germline V gene, CDR1 is LNHDA and CDR2 is SQIVND (reference sequence). Trimming took off 2 bases at V and 2 bases at J, with 15 bases between the two ends. The CDR3 consists of 16 residues. The CDR3 protein is CASSISGTRANTEAFF. CDR3 DNA sequence: TGTGCCAGTAGTATATCCGGGACAAGGGCTAACACTGAAGCTTTCTTT.

In its sample, this clone is medium-sized. The rearrangement joins TRBV28 to TRBJ2-7; 14 nucleotides agree with TRBD2. Unmatched junction bases numbered 8, after V lost 6 bases and J lost 4 bases. Germline V gives CDR1 MDHEN, CDR2 SYDVKM. This CDR3 spans 16 amino acids. CDR3 residues: CASSPKTSGRVYEQYF. Written as DNA, the CDR3 is TGTGCCAGCAGCCCTAAGACTAGCGGGAGGGTGTACGAGCAGTACTTC.

This clone ranks as medium-sized (0.01 to 0.1%). This sequence joins TRBV27 and TRBJ2-7, with 12 bases aligning to TRBD2. The CDR3 spans 17 residues. Germline lookup yields CDR1 MNHEY and CDR2 SMNVEV (reference sequence). The trim removed 5 bases at V and 6 bases at J, leaving 14 bases unmatched. The CDR3 region is CASSPPALLAGGSEQYF. The DNA for the CDR3 is TGTGCCAGCAGTCCGCCCGCTTTACTAGCGGGAGGATCCGAGCAGTACTTC.

This clone was seen many times. The rearrangement uses TRBV4-1 and TRBJ2-7; D may be TRBD2 (6 bases). This CDR3 spans 16 amino acids. Germline CDR1 is MGHRA and CDR2 is YSYEKL. V was pared by 4 bases and J by 4 bases, with 20 bases between. CDR3 bases: TGCGCCAGCAGCCTCGGGGGTGCGTTAGGGGCGTACGAGCAGTACTTC. It translates to CASSLGGALGAYEQYF.

This clone was seen ten or more times. V usage is TRBV9 and J usage is TRBJ1-5; D unresolved. The germline V gene has CDR1 SGDLS and CDR2 YYNGEE. The CDR3 totals 13 residues. The V gene lost 0 bases and the J gene lost 6 bases, with 7 bases spanning the gap. The CDR3 region has the DNA TGTGCCAGCAGCGTAGACGGAACTCAGCCCCAGCATTTT. This codes for CASSVDGTQPQHF. The variable domain in full, with the rest retrieved from reference TRBV9 and TRBJ1-5, is DSGVTQTPKHLITATGQRVTLRCSPRSGDLSVYWYQQSLDQGLQFLIQYYNGEERAKGNILERFSAQQFPDLHSELNLSSLELGDSALYFCASSVDGTQPQHFGDGTRLSIL.

This clone was counted many times. CDR3 nucleotide sequence: TGTGCCAGCCGGGACAGGGGAAGTGGTTACACTGAAGCTTTCTTT. It encodes CASRDRGSGYTEAFF. V and J are TRBV28 and TRBJ1-1; 10 nucleotides line up with TRBD1. This CDR3 spans 15 amino acids. V shed 8 bases and J 3 bases; nucleotides not matched to a gene: 9. In germline, CDR1 is MDHEN, CDR2 SYDVKM.

Many counts were recorded for this clone. This chain joins TRBV20-1 and TRBJ1-2; 9 positions agree with TRBD1. Per the germline V gene, CDR1 is DFQATT and CDR2 is SNEGSKA (reference sequence). This CDR3 spans 16 amino acids. Trimming took 4 bases from V and 8 from J; bases not matched to a gene: 17. The CDR3 region has the DNA TGCAGTGCTACCTTCCTTTCCGGGACAGGGCGGTCGGGCTACACCTTC. Its protein product is CSATFLSGTGRSGYTF.

This clone was seen a handful of times. One junction end does not reproduce the germline sequence, and a read error may be involved. This chain joins TRBV6-1 and TRBJ2-2, with D possibly TRBD2 on 5 matching bases. The germline gives CDR1 MNHNS, CDR2 SASEGT. CDR3 length equals 11 residues. The DNA for the CDR3 is TGTGCCAGCAGTGGTGCCGGGGAGCTTTTTTTT. Residues: CASSGAGELFF.

This clone is medium-sized within its sample. The chain employs TRBV6-1 and TRBJ2-7; no definite D call. CDR1 is MNHNS and CDR2 is SASEGT in the germline V gene. The CDR3 consists of 16 residues. Trimming left V 6 bases short and J 1 base short, with 19 bases between. In nucleotides, the CDR3 is TGTGCCAGCAGGAAGAGGACGGAGCCCAGATCCTACGAGCAGTACTTC. This encodes CASRKRTEPRSYEQYF.

This clone has ten or more counts. V usage is TRBV7-9 and J usage is TRBJ2-5, with TRBD2 matching 10 bases. The CDR3 spans 16 residues. J was trimmed by 4 bases and V by 5 bases; bases with no gene match: 10. Germline CDR1 reads SEHNR; CDR2 reads FQNEAQ (reference sequence). CDR3 loop: CASSDLAGGSRETQYF. CDR3 DNA: TGTGCCAGCAGCGACTTAGCGGGAGGATCGAGAGAGACCCAGTACTTC.

This chain connects TRBV12-3 or TRBV12-4 to TRBJ1-1; 9 positions match TRBD1. The CDR3 covers 12 residues. The V and J ends lost 5 bases and 11 bases, in that order; junction bases with no gene match: 6. The CDR3 here is CASSLGTGMAFF. In nucleotides, the CDR3 is TGTGCCAGCAGTCTCGGGACAGGGATGGCTTTCTTT.

A note on this clone: A much larger clone differs by one base, so this may be a read error. The rearrangement joins TRBV6-1 to TRBJ1-1; D is possibly TRBD1 (5 bases). The germline gives CDR1 MNHNS, CDR2 SASEGT. This CDR3 comprises 12 residues. CDR3 DNA sequence: TGTGCCAGCAGGAGGTCGGACACTGTAGCTTTCTTT. Translating gives CASRRSDTVAFF.

This clone was observed many times. Other DNA sequences of this sample code for an identical CDR3. The genes are TRBV28 and TRBJ2-4; D gene ambiguous. Germline CDR1 reads MDHEN; CDR2 reads SYDVKM. The CDR3 spans 14 residues. V lost 3 bases to trimming and J lost 9 bases, with 15 bases between them. CDR3 in amino acids: CASSFAPGVGIQYF. Here the CDR3 DNA reads TGTGCCAGCAGTTTCGCCCCTGGGGTCGGCATTCAGTACTTC.

The chain has TRBV28 and TRBJ2-1; D remains unclear. This CDR3 is built from 13 residues. Germline V lookup: CDR1 MDHEN, CDR2 SYDVKM. Trimming stripped 10 bases from V and 6 bases from J, with 16 bases between. The CDR3 DNA follows: TGTGCCATTACTACACCGGGCCTCAATGAGCAGTTCTTC. Its protein product is CAITTPGLNEQFF.

This clone was recorded at least ten times. The V and J genes are TRBV5-1 and TRBJ1-6; D unclear. Per germline, CDR1 SGHRS and CDR2 YFSETQ. CDR3 length: 14 amino acids. Trimming left V 0 bases short and J 5 bases short, with 6 bases between. The CDR3 loop reads CASSLEINNSPLHF. DNA of the CDR3: TGCGCCAGCAGCTTGGAGATTAATAATTCACCCCTCCACTTT. Using reference TRBV5-1 and TRBJ1-6 for the parts outside the CDR3, the full variable domain is KAGVTQTPRYLIKTRGQQVTLSCSPISGHRSVSWYQQTPGQGLQFLFEYFSETQRNKGNFPGRFSGRQFSNSRSEMNVSTLELGDSALYLCASSLEINNSPLHFGNGTRLTVT.

V usage is TRBV20-1 and J usage is TRBJ2-5; D is perhaps TRBD2 (6 bases). The CDR3 runs to 16 residues. Trimming took 6 bases from V and 0 from J, leaving 20 bases between them. Germline loops: CDR1 DFQATT, CDR2 SNEGSKA (reference sequence). CDR3 in DNA: TGCAGTGCGACTCCTCTAGAGGGAGGTAACCAAGAGACCCAGTACTTC. It specifies CSATPLEGGNQETQYF.

This clone came up many times. Distinct nucleotide sequences in the sample also encode this CDR3. The chain employs TRBV27 and TRBJ2-1; TRBD1 or TRBD2 may be the D gene (5 bases each). CDR1 and CDR2 from the germline V gene are MNHEY and SMNVEV (reference sequence). Deletions cut 7 bases from V and 4 bases from J, with 14 bases between. CDR3 length: 14 amino acids. The CDR3 coding sequence is TGTGCCAGCACTCAGAGGGGTCTTTACAATGAGCAGTTCTTC. Amino acids: CASTQRGLYNEQFF.

By its share, this clone is medium-sized. CDR3 in amino acids: CASSFIGGNSPLHF. The CDR3 nucleotides read TGTGCCAGCAGTTTCATCGGCGGGAATTCACCCCTCCACTTT. This rearrangement joins TRBV27 to TRBJ1-6; D gene unclear. The CDR3 has 14 residues. Germline-derived CDR1 and CDR2 are MNHEY and SMNVEV (reference sequence). Trimming left V 3 bases short and J 7 bases short, with 10 bases between.

This clone counts as medium-sized. The chain links TRBV27 to TRBJ2-1; D call uncertain. Trimming cost V 1 base and J 8 bases, with 3 bases left between them. The CDR3 is 11 residues long. Germline V gives CDR1 MNHEY, CDR2 SMNVEV (reference sequence). The CDR3 sequence is CASSLLDEQFF. Written as DNA, the CDR3 is TGTGCCAGCAGTTTATTGGATGAGCAGTTCTTC.

By sample share, this clone is medium-sized. The chain recombines TRBV12-3 or TRBV12-4 with TRBJ2-3, with 12 bases matching TRBD2. The CDR3 extends over 16 amino acids. The V gene end was trimmed by 5 bases and the J gene end by 3 bases; junction bases not matched to a gene: 6. CDR3 protein: CASSPRTSGTTDTQYF. CDR3 DNA: TGTGCCAGCAGTCCACGGACTAGCGGGACAACAGATACGCAGTATTTT.

This clone was seen ten or more times. The V gene is TRBV2, the J gene TRBJ1-2; D is unresolved. The V end was cut by 7 bases, the J end by 0 bases, with 15 bases between. The V gene's germline CDR1 is SNHLY and CDR2 FYNNEI. This CDR3 is 15 amino acids long. The CDR3 here is CASNAGARSNYGYTF. The CDR3 DNA follows: TGTGCCAGCAACGCAGGTGCCAGATCTAACTATGGCTACACCTTC.

The chain links TRBV6-5 to TRBJ1-2; a weak D match, TRBD1 (5 bases). V was clipped by 7 bases and J by 6 bases, with 30 bases between them. CDR3 size: 18 residues. Germline CDR1 and CDR2: MNHEY and SVGAGI. The CDR3 nucleotides read TGTGCCAGCACCCCTTCGGGGCAGTGGGGTCGTAGGTTTCATGGCTACACCTTC. Its protein product is CASTPSGQWGRRFHGYTF.

Many counts were recorded for this clone. The chain uses TRBV9 and TRBJ1-2; 9 bases fit TRBD1. This CDR3 is built from 14 residues. Germline lookup yields CDR1 SGDLS and CDR2 YYNGEE. J lost 2 bases, V lost 3 bases, and 2 bases had no gene match. CDR3 sequence (DNA): TGTGCCAGCAGCGCCGGGACAGGGAACTATGGCTACACCTTC. Translation: CASSAGTGNYGYTF.

The chain couples TRBV12-3 or TRBV12-4 to TRBJ1-1; a weak D match, TRBD1 (5 bases). Trimming shortened V by 6 bases and J by 0 bases, and 11 bases separated the two germline ends. The CDR3 loop spans 14 amino acids. The CDR3 loop is CASRLGGLNTEAFF. CDR3 nucleotides: TGTGCCAGCAGGTTGGGGGGTCTGAACACTGAAGCTTTCTTT.

There are many counts of this clone. The rearrangement links TRBV28 to TRBJ2-5, with D uncertain. This CDR3 contains 13 residues. The germline CDR1 and CDR2 sequences are MDHEN and SYDVKM. V gave up 6 bases and J gave up 2 bases, with 10 bases separating them. The CDR3 loop is CASSLLGQETQYF. The CDR3 coding sequence is TGTGCCAGCAGCCTCTTGGGACAAGAGACCCAGTACTTC. Variable domain in full (rest from reference TRBV28 and TRBJ2-5): DVKVTQSSRYLVKRTGEKVFLECVQDMDHENMFWYRQDPGLGLRLIYFSYDVKMKEKGDIPEGYSVSREKKERFSLILESASTNQTSMYLCASSLLGQETQYFGPGTRLLVL.

This clone ranks as medium-sized (0.01 to 0.1%). The rearrangement joins TRBV6-1 to TRBJ2-1; 13 bases are a match to TRBD2. V gave up 0 bases and J gave up 15 bases; unmatched junction bases: 14. CDR3 length: 17 amino acids. Germline CDR1 MNHNS, CDR2 SASEGT. CDR3 DNA: TGTGCCAGCAGTGAAGCTCGGACTAGCGGGAGTTTTATCGGTCGGTTCTTC. It codes for CASSEARTSGSFIGRFF.

This clone has more than one count but fewer than ten. A much larger clone is a single base away; this may be a read error. The chain employs TRBV5-1 and TRBJ2-5, with D perhaps matching TRBD2 (6 bases). The germline CDR1 and CDR2 sequences are SGHRS and YFSETQ. CDR3 length: 16 amino acids. Here the CDR3 DNA reads TGCGCCAGCAGTCCGCGGACCGGGGGACGCCAAGAGACCCACTACTTC. This sequence encodes CASSPRTGGRQETHYF.

This clone rates as medium-sized. The rearrangement joins TRBV20-1 to TRBJ2-7; D is ambiguous. V gave up 0 bases and J gave up 0 bases, with 12 bases separating them. This CDR3 comprises 15 residues. Germline CDR1 is DFQATT and CDR2 is SNEGSKA (reference sequence). The CDR3 protein is CSARDPTGLSYEQYF. DNA of the CDR3: TGCAGTGCTAGAGATCCGACGGGCCTCTCCTACGAGCAGTACTTC.

In its sample, this clone was seen many times. Given a much more abundant clone one base away, this may be a read error. This sequence joins TRBV6-5 and TRBJ1-1, with unresolved D. Trimming stripped 4 bases from V and 6 bases from J, with 15 bases between. CDR3 size: 14 residues. Per the germline V gene, CDR1 is MNHEY and CDR2 is SVGAGI. In DNA form, the CDR3 reads TGTGCCAGCAGTTGCACTGGCGGAAAGCCTGAAGCTTTCTTT. Residues: CASSCTGGKPEAFF.

The V gene is TRBV27, the J gene TRBJ1-2, with TRBD1 matching 8 bases. CDR1 MNHEY and CDR2 SMNVEV come from the germline V gene (reference sequence). This CDR3 is built from 15 residues. V was clipped by 0 bases and J by 8 bases; unmatched bases: 8. CDR3 bases: TGTGCCAGCAGTTTATCGCGACAGGGGAGGCGCGGCTACACCTTC. Encoded protein: CASSLSRQGRRGYTF.

This clone turned up a few times. The V gene is TRBV19, the J gene TRBJ1-5; the D gene is possibly TRBD1 (6 bases). Trimming removed 3 bases at V and 4 bases at J, with 13 bases between. CDR3 length equals 15 residues. CDR1 and CDR2 from the germline V gene are LNHDA and SQIVND (reference sequence). The CDR3 protein is CASSIGYRGNQPQHF. The CDR3, as DNA: TGTGCCAGTAGTATTGGCTATAGGGGGAATCAGCCCCAGCATTTT.

This clone was seen many times. The rearrangement links TRBV6-1 to TRBJ2-5; D gene uncertain. Germline V lookup: CDR1 MNHNS, CDR2 SASEGT. The CDR3 spans 15 residues. V was cut by 4 bases and J by 1 base, with 13 bases left in between. CDR3 in DNA: TGTGCCAGCAGTGCCCTAAGGGCCTCCCAAGAGACCCAGTACTTC. Translated, it gives CASSALRASQETQYF.